Presented here are 12 T cell receptor beta chains from one specimen sequenced in a study of T cells in Graves' hyperthyroidism and ophthalmopathy. RNA transcripts served as the template for amplifying TCR beta CDR3 regions. The HTBI primer set served for first-round RT-PCR of the TCR CDR3. TCRdb re-analysed the multiplex PCR reads in MiXCR, keeping a single row per CDR3 protein. The sample lists about 250,000 distinct CDR3 sequences; roughly 22% were seen once. The specimen sequenced was blood. The origin of the receptors is a man aged 30-40 years with Graves' ophthalmopathy.

The chain links TRBV7-9 to TRBJ2-7; 12 bases agree with TRBD2. After removal of 6 bases from V and 3 bases from J, the junction contained 9 bases not matched to a gene. The CDR3 loop spans 16 amino acids. Germline V gene lookup returns CDR1 SEHNR and CDR2 FQNEAQ (reference sequence). CDR3 in amino acids: CASSILAGGPDYEQYF. CDR3 in DNA: TGTGCCAGCAGTATACTAGCGGGAGGACCAGACTACGAGCAGTACTTC.

This clonotype was found a few times. The chain joins TRBV4-1 to TRBJ2-1; 10 nucleotides agree with TRBD2. Germline CDR1 and CDR2: MGHRA and YSYEKL. J lost 8 bases, V lost 3 bases, and 7 bases had no gene match. The CDR3 consists of 15 residues. The CDR3 protein is CASSHTGSGGYEQFF. CDR3 sequence (DNA): TGCGCCAGCAGCCATACGGGTAGCGGGGGGTATGAGCAGTTCTTC.

V usage is TRBV6-1 and J usage is TRBJ1-5; D not resolved. Trimming stripped 5 bases from V and 4 bases from J, with 12 bases between. The CDR3 covers 14 residues. Per germline, CDR1 MNHNS and CDR2 SASEGT. CDR3 residues: CASSPGIGNQPQHF. The CDR3 bases are TGTGCCAGCAGTCCGGGGATTGGGAATCAGCCCCAGCATTTT.

V is TRBV16 and J is TRBJ2-1, with 11 bases aligning to TRBD2. V lost 1 base, J lost 5 bases, and 10 bases stayed unmatched. Germline CDR1 and CDR2: KGHSY and FQNENV. CDR3 length: 18 residues. This CDR3 reads CASSQWLFGTSGHNEQFF. For the CDR3, the DNA is TGTGCCAGCAGCCAATGGTTATTCGGGACTAGCGGACACAATGAGCAGTTCTTC.

The chain carries TRBV20-1 and TRBJ2-7; maybe TRBD2 (5 bases). Germline CDR1 DFQATT, CDR2 SNEGSKA (reference sequence). V shed 0 bases and J shed 0 bases, with 15 bases lying between them. CDR3 length: 16 amino acids. CDR3 residues: CSARESNRLNSYEQYF. As DNA, the CDR3 is TGCAGTGCTAGAGAATCTAACCGACTAAACTCCTACGAGCAGTACTTC.

There are many counts of this clonotype. This chain connects TRBV7-2 to TRBJ2-2, with 7 bases fitting TRBD2. The ends lost 7 bases at V and 2 bases at J; junction bases unmatched: 10. The CDR3 consists of 16 residues. CDR1 and CDR2 (germline): SGHTA, FQGNSA. The DNA of the CDR3 is TGTGCCAGCACCGATTACAGCGGGGTCAACACCGGGGAGCTGTTTTTT. As protein: CASTDYSGVNTGELFF.

Comments on this clonotype: Being one base from a much bigger clone, this may be a read error. The V call is TRBV28, the J call TRBJ2-7; possible D gene TRBD1, 5 bases. The V gene lost 1 base and the J gene lost 6 bases, with 7 bases spanning the gap. This CDR3 has 12 residues. In germline, CDR1 is MDHEN, CDR2 SYDVKM. This chain's CDR3 is CASSLSGFEQYF. CDR3 nucleotides: TGTGCCAGCAGTTTATCAGGGTTCGAGCAGTACTTC.

This clonotype was detected only a few times. This chain uses TRBV28 with TRBJ2-1, with D possibly TRBD2 on 5 matching bases. The CDR3 consists of 14 residues. Trimming left V 8 bases short and J 8 bases short, with 19 bases between. Germline CDR1 and CDR2: MDHEN and SYDVKM. CDR3 residues: CASLGGGGYDEQFF. In nucleotides, the CDR3 is TGTGCCAGCCTCGGCGGAGGAGGTTACGATGAGCAGTTCTTC.

The chain carries TRBV6-2 or TRBV6-3 and TRBJ1-2; TRBD1 matches at 12 bases. Germline lookup yields CDR1 MNHEY and CDR2 SVGEGT. The V gene end was trimmed by 5 bases and the J gene end by 3 bases; junction bases not matched to a gene: 4. The CDR3 has 15 amino acids. The CDR3 bases are TGTGCCAGCAGTCAAGGGACAGGGGGCTACTATGGCTACACCTTC. Encoded protein: CASSQGTGGYYGYTF.

The CDR3 sequence is CASSLARVADTQYF. The CDR3 region has the DNA TGTGCCAGCAGCTTAGCCCGGGTAGCAGATACGCAGTATTTT. The gene calls are TRBV11-1 and TRBJ2-3; D unclear. The CDR3 contains 14 residues. The V end was cut by 0 bases, the J end by 4 bases, with 8 bases between. Germline values: CDR1 SGHAT, CDR2 FQDESV (reference sequence).

This sequence joins TRBV4-2 and TRBJ1-1; possible D gene TRBD1, 6 bases. The length of the CDR3 is 13 residues. V was shortened by 2 bases and J by 7 bases, with 11 bases between the two germline ends. Germline V lookup: CDR1 LGHNA, CDR2 YNFKEQ. The CDR3: CASSQLEDSEAFF. DNA for the CDR3: TGTGCCAGCAGCCAACTCGAGGACAGTGAAGCTTTCTTT.

The chain uses TRBV6-2 or TRBV6-3 and TRBJ2-1; TRBD2 is a possible D gene (6 bases). Per germline, CDR1 MNHEY and CDR2 SVGEGT. The CDR3 is made up of 14 amino acids. With 2 bases removed from V and 7 bases from J, the gap between germline ends came to 12 bases. The CDR3 is CASSYRLAENEQFF. CDR3 in DNA: TGTGCCAGCAGTTACAGGTTAGCGGAAAATGAGCAGTTCTTC.